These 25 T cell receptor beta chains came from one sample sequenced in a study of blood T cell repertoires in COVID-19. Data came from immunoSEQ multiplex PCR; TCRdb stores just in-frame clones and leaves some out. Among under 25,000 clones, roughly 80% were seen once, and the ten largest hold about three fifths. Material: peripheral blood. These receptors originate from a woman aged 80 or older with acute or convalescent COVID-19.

The CDR3 reads CSASGGERNQPQHF. The CDR3 DNA reads as TGCAGTGCTAGTGGGGGGGAAAGGAATCAGCCCCAGCATTTT. This sequence joins TRBV20-1 and TRBJ1-5, with a weak D call TRBD1 (5 bases). Trimming took 3 bases from V and 4 from J, leaving 13 bases between them. CDR1 and CDR2 (germline): DFQATT, SNEGSKA (reference sequence). The CDR3 is 14 residues long.

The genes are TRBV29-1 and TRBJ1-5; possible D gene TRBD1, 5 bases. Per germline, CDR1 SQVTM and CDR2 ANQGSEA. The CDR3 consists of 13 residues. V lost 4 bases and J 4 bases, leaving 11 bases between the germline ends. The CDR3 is CSVGEGVNQPQHF. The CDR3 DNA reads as TGCAGCGTTGGGGAAGGGGTAAATCAGCCCCAGCATTTT.

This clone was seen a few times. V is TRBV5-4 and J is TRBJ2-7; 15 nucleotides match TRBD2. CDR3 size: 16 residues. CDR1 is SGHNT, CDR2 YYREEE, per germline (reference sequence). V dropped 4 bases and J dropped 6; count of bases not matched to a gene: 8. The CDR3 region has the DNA TGTGCCAGCAGCACTGGGACTAGCGGGAGGTATCGCGAGCAGTACTTC. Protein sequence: CASSTGTSGRYREQYF.

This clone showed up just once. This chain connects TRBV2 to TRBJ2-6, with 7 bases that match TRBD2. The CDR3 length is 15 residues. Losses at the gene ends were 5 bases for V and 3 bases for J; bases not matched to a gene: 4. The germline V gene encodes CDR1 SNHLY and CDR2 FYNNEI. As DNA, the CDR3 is TGTGCCAGCAGTCTCGCGGGAGTTGGGGCCAACGTCCTGACTTTC. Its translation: CASSLAGVGANVLTF.

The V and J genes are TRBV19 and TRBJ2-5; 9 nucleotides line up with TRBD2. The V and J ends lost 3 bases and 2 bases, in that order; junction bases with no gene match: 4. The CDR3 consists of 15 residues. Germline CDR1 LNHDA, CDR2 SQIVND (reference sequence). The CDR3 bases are TGTGCCAGTAGTATTTTAGCGGGGGCTCAAGAGACCCAGTACTTC. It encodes CASSILAGAQETQYF.

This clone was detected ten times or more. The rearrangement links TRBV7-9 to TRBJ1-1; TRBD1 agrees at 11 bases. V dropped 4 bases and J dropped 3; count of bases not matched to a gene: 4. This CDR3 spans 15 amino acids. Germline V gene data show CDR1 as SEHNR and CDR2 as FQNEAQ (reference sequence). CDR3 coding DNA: TGTGCCAGCAGCTCAGGACAGGGGGCGGACACTGAAGCTTTCTTT. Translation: CASSSGQGADTEAFF.

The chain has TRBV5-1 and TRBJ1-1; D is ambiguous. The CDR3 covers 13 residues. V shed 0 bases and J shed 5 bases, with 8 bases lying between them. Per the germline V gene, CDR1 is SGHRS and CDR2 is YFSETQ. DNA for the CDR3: TGCGCCAGCAGCTTGGACCTTGAGACTGAAGCTTTCTTT. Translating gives CASSLDLETEAFF.

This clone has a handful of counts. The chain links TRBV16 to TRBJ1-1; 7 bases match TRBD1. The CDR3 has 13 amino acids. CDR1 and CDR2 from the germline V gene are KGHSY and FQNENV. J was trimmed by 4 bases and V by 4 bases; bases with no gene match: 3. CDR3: CASSLNRGTEAFF. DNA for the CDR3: TGTGCCAGCAGCCTAAACAGGGGCACTGAAGCTTTCTTT. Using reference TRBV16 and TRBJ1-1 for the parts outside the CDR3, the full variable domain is GEEVAQTPKHLVRGEGQKAKLYCAPIKGHSYVFWYQQVLKNEFKFLISFQNENVFDETGMPKERFSAKCLPNSPCSLEIQATKLEDSAVYFCASSLNRGTEAFFGQGTRLTVV.

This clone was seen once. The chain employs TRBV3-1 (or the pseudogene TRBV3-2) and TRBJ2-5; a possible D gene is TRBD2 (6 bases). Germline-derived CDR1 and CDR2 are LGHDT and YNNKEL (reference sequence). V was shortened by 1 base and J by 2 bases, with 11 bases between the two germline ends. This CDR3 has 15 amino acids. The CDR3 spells CASSQGAGLQETQYF. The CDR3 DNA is TGTGCCAGCAGCCAAGGGGCGGGGCTACAAGAGACCCAGTACTTC.

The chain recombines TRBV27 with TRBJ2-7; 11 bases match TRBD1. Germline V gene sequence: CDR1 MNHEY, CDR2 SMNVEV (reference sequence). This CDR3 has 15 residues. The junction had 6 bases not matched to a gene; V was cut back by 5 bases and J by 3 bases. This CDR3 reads CASSIRGTGGYEQYF. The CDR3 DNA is TGTGCCAGCAGTATTAGGGGGACAGGGGGCTACGAGCAGTACTTC.

CDR3: CASSLGQMNTEAFF. The CDR3 nucleotides are TGCGCCAGCAGCTTGGGGCAGATGAACACTGAAGCTTTCTTT. The chain recombines TRBV5-1 with TRBJ1-1, with D unresolved. V lost 0 bases and J lost 0, with 6 bases in between. The germline V gene encodes CDR1 SGHRS and CDR2 YFSETQ. This CDR3 has 14 residues.

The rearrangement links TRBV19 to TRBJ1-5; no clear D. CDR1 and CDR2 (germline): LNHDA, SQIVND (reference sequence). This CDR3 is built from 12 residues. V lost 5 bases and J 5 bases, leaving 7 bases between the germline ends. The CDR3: CASSWRDQPQHF. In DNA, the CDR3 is TGTGCCAGTAGTTGGCGGGATCAGCCCCAGCATTTT.

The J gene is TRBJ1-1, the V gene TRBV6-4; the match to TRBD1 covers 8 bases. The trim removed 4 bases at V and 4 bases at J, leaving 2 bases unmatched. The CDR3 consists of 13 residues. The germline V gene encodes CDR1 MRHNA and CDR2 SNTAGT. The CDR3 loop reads CASSVGQGTEAFF. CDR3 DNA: TGTGCCAGCAGTGTCGGACAGGGCACTGAAGCTTTCTTT.

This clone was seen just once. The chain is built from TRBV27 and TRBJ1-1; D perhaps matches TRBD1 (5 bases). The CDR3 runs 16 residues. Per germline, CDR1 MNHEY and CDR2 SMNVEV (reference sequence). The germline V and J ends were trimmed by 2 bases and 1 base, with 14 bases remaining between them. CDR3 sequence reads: CASSLHPATENTEAFF. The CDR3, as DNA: TGTGCCAGCAGTTTACACCCCGCGACAGAGAACACTGAAGCTTTCTTT.

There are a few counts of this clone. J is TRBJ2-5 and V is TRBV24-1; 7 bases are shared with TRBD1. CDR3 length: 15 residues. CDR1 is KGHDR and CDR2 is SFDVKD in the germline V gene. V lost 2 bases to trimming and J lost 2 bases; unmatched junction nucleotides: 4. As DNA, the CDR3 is TGTGCCACCAGTGATTCTTACAGGGGTCAAGAGACCCAGTACTTC. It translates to CATSDSYRGQETQYF.

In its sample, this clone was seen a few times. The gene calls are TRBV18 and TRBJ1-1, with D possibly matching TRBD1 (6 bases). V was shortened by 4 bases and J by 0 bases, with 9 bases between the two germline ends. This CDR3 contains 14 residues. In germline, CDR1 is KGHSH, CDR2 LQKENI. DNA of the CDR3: TGTGCCAGCTCACTAGGACAGCTGAACACTGAAGCTTTCTTT. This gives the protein CASSLGQLNTEAFF.

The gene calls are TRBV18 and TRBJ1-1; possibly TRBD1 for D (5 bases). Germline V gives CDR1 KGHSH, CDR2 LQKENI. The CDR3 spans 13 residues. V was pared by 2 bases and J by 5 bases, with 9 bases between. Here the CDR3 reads CASSPAGETEAFF. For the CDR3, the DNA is TGTGCCAGCTCACCAGCGGGGGAGACTGAAGCTTTCTTT.

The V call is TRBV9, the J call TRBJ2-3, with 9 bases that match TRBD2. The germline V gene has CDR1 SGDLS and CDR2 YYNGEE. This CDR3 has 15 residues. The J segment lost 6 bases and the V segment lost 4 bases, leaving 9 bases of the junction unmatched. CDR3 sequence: CASSLLAGQGDTQYF. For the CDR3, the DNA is TGTGCCAGCAGCTTGCTAGCGGGGCAGGGGGATACGCAGTATTTT.

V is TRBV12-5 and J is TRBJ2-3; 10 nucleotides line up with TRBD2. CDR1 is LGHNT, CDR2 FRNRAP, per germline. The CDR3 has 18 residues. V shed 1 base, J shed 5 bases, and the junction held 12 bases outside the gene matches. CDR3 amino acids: CASGLELGASGGEDTQYF. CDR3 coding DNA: TGTGCTAGTGGTTTGGAATTGGGTGCCAGCGGGGGGGAAGATACGCAGTATTTT.

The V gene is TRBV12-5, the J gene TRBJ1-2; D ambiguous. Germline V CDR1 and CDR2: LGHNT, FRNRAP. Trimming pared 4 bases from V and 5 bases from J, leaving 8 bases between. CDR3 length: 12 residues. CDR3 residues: CASGSPTYGYTF. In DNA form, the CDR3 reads TGTGCTAGTGGTTCCCCGACATATGGCTACACCTTC.

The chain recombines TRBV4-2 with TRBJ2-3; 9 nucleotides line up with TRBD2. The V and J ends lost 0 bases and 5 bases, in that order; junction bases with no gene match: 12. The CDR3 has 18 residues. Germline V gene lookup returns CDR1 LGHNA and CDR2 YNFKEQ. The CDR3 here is CASSQDLAGGLGQDTQYF. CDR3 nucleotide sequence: TGTGCCAGCAGCCAAGATCTCGCGGGGGGGCTAGGTCAAGATACGCAGTATTTT.

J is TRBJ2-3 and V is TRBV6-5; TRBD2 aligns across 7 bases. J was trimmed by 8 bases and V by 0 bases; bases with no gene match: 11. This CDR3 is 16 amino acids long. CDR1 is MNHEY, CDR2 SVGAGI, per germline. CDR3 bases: TGTGCCAGCAGTTACTCGACACTCGACTCGGGGGGTACGCAGTATTTT. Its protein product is CASSYSTLDSGGTQYF.

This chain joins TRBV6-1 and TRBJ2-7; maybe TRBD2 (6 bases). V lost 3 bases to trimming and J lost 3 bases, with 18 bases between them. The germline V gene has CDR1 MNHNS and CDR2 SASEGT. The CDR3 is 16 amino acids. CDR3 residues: CASSDPAGSAIYEQYF. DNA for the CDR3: TGTGCCAGCAGTGACCCCGCGGGGAGCGCGATCTACGAGCAGTACTTC.

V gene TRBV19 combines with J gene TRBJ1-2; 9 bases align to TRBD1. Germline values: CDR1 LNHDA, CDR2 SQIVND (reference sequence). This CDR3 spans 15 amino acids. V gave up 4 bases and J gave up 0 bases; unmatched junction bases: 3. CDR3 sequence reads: CASSRTGVSNYGYTF. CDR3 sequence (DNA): TGTGCCAGTAGTAGGACAGGGGTCTCTAACTATGGCTACACCTTC.

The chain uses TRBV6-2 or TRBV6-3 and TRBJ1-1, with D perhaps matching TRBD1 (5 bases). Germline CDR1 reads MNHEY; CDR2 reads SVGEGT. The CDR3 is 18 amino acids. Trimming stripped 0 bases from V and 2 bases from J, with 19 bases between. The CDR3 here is CASSYSPVRGEGNTEAFF. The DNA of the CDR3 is TGTGCCAGCAGTTACTCCCCCGTACGGGGGGAGGGAAACACTGAAGCTTTCTTT.